This T cell receptor (beta chain) was identified in a study of T cells in Graves' hyperthyroidism and ophthalmopathy. A single count supports this clonotype. CDR1 and CDR2 (germline): DFQATT, SNEGSKA (reference sequence). The CDR3 sequence is 18 residues long. Unmatched junction bases numbered 14, after V lost 4 bases and J lost 0 bases. Researchers amplified the TCR beta CDR3 regions from RNA transcripts. HTBI primers were used for first-round RT-PCR of the TCR CDR3. From the multiplex PCR reads, TCRdb called clonotypes with MiXCR, one entry per CDR3 protein. Of about 700,000 distinct CDR3 sequences in the sample, 14% were seen once.

The origin of this receptor is a woman between 18 and 30 years old with Graves' hyperthyroidism. The specimen was blood. The rearrangement uses TRBV20-1 and TRBJ2-1, with 8 bases identical to TRBD2. CDR3 coding DNA: TGCAGTGCTACTGGAATAGGGAGCGGGAGAAGCTCCTACAATGAGCAGTTCTTC. Translated, it gives CSATGIGSGRSSYNEQFF.